Detailed here is one T cell receptor beta chain. Its antigen is unidentified. The germline gives CDR1 DFQATT, CDR2 SNEGSKA (reference sequence). Trimming took off 1 base at V and 7 bases at J, with 11 bases between the two ends. This CDR3 contains 13 residues. The source of the sample is a study of vaccination and CD4 T cells after COVID-19. For the study at large: Diagnosis preceded the drawing of post-COVID samples by a median roughly 93 days (range 35 to 161). The stimulating agents, overlapping spike peptides, came from SARS-CoV-2, HCoV-NL63, HCoV-OC43 and HCoV-229E. The study, taken as a whole, reports: Detection of a median around 84% of reactive clones in convalescent patients was confined to the period after vaccination. Median SARS-CoV-2-reactive clonotype numbers went from about 20 to 38; this increase was not significant.

Cultured CD4+ T cell DNA underwent sequencing with the Oncomine TCR Beta short-read assay. TCRdb re-derived calls from the PCR reads in MiXCR, one entry per CDR3 protein. The sample comprises under 30,000 distinct CDR3 sequences, roughly 40% of which are singletons, and approximately 7.9% rests with the top ten. Treatment: approximately 10-day PBMC culture with coronavirus spike peptide pools or control peptides (ViraFEST assay). The chain has TRBV20-1 and TRBJ1-3; no clear D gene. This TCR derives from a human donor who had recovered from COVID-19. Sequencing used CD4+ T cells from blood, cultured in vitro. The CDR3 spells CSARVSLGNTIYF. The CDR3 DNA is TGCAGTGCTAGAGTGTCCCTCGGGAACACCATATATTTT.